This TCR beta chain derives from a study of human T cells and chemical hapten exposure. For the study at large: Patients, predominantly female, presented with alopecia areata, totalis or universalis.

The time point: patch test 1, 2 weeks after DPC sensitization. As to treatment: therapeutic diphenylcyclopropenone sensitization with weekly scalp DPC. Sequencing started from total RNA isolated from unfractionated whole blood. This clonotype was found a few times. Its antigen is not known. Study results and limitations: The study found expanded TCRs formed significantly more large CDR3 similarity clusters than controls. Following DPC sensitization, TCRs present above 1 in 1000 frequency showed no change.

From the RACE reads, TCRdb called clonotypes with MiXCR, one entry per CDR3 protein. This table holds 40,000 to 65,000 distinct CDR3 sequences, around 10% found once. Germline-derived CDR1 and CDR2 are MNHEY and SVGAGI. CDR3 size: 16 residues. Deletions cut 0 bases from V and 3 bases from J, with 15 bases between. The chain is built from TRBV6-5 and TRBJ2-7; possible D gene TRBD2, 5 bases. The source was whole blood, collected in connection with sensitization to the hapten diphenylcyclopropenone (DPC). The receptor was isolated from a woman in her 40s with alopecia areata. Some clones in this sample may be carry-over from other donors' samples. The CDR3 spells CASSYSSAGLGYEQYF. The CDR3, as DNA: TGTGCCAGCAGTTACTCGTCTGCGGGTTTGGGCTACGAGCAGTACTTC.